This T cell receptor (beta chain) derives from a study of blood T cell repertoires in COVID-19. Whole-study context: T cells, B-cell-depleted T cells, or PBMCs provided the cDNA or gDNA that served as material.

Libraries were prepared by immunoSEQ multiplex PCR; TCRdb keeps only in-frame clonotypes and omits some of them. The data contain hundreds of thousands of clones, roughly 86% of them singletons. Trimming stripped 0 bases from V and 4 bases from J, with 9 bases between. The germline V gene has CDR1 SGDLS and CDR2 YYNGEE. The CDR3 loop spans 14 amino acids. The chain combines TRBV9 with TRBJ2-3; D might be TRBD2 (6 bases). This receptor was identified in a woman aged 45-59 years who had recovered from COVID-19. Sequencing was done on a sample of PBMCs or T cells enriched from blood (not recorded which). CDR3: CASSVELASDTQYF. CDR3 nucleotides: TGTGCCAGCAGCGTAGAACTAGCATCAGATACGCAGTATTTT.